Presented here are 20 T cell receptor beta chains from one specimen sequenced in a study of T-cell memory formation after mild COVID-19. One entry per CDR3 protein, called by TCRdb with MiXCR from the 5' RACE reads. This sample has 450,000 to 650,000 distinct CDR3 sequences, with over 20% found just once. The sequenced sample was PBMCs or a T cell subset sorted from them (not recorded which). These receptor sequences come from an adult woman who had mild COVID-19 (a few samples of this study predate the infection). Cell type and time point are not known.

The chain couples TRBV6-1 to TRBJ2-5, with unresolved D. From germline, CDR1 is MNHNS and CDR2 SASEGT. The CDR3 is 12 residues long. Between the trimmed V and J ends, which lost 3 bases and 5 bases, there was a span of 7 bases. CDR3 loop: CASSDPRETQYF. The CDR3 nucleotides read TGTGCCAGCAGTGACCCGCGCGAGACCCAGTACTTC.

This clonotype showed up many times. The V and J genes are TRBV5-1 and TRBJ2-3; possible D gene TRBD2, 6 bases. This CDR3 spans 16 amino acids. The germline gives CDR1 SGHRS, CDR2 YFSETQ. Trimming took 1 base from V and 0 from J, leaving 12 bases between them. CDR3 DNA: TGCGCCAGCAGCTTGTTTACGGGGACTAGCACAGATACGCAGTATTTT. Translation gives CASSLFTGTSTDTQYF.

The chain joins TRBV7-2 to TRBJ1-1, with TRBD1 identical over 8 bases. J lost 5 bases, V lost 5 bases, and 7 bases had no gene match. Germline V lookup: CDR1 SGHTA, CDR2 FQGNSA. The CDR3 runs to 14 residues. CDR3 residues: CASSPWTGKTEAFF. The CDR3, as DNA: TGTGCCAGCAGCCCCTGGACAGGGAAAACTGAAGCTTTCTTT.

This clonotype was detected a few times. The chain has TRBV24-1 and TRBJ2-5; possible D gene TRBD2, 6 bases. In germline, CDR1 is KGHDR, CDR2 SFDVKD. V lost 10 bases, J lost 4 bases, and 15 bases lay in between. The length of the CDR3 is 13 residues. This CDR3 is CATTSGLGETQYF. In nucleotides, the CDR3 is TGTGCCACGACTAGTGGTTTGGGAGAGACCCAGTACTTC.

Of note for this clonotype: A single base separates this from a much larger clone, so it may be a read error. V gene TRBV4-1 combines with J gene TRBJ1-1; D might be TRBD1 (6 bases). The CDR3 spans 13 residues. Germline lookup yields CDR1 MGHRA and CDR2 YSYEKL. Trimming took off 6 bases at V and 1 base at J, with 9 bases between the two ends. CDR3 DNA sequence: TGCGCCAGCAGAATGACAGGGAACACTGAAGCTTTCTTT. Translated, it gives CASRMTGNTEAFF.

The CDR3 sequence: CASSAGVAGELFF. For the CDR3, the DNA is TGTGCCAGCAGCGCTGGGGTGGCTGGGGAGCTGTTTTTT. This chain uses TRBV9 with TRBJ2-2; D remains ambiguous. CDR1 and CDR2 (germline): SGDLS, YYNGEE. This CDR3 spans 13 amino acids. V shed 3 bases and J shed 8 bases, with 11 bases lying between them.

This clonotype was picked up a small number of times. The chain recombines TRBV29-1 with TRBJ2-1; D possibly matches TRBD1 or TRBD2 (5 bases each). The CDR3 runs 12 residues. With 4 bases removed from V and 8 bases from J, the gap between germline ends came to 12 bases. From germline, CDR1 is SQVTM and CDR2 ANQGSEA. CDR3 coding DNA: TGCAGCGTTGCAGGTAGGGGAGATGAGCAGTTCTTC. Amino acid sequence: CSVAGRGDEQFF.

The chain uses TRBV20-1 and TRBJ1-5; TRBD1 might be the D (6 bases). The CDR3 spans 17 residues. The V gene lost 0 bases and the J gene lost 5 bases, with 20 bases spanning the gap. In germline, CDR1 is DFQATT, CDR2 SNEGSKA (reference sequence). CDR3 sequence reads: CSARDKAGVWIDQPQHF. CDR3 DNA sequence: TGCAGTGCTAGAGATAAGGCAGGGGTTTGGATTGATCAGCCCCAGCATTTT.

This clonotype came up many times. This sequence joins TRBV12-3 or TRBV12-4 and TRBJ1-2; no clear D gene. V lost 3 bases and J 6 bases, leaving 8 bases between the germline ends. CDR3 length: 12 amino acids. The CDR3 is CASSFPGDGYTF. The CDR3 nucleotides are TGTGCCAGCAGTTTTCCCGGGGATGGCTACACCTTC.

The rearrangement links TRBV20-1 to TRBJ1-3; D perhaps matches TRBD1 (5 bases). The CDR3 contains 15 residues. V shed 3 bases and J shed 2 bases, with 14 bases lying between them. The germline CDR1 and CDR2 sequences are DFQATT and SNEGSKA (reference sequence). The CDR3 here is CSARSRAGTGNTIYF. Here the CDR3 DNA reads TGCAGTGCTAGGAGCCGTGCAGGGACTGGAAACACCATATATTTT.

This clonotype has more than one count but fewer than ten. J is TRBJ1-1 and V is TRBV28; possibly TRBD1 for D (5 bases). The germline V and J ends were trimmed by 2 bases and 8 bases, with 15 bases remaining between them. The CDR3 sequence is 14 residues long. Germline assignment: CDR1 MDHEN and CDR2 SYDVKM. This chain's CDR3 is CASSLGGTSGEAFF. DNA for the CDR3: TGTGCCAGCAGTTTAGGCGGGACGTCGGGCGAAGCTTTCTTT.

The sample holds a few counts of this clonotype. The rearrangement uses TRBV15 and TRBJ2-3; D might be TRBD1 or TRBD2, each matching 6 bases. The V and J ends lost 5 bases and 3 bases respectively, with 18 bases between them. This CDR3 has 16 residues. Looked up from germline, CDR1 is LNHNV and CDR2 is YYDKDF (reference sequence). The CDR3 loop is CATSPEGGIRTDTQYF. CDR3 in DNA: TGTGCCACCAGCCCCGAGGGGGGAATAAGGACAGATACGCAGTATTTT.

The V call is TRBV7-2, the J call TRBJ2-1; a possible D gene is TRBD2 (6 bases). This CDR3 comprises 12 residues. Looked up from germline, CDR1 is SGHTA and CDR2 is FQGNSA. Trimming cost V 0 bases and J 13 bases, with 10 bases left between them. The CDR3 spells CASSLAGGVQFF. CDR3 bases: TGTGCCAGCAGCTTAGCGGGCGGGGTACAGTTCTTC.

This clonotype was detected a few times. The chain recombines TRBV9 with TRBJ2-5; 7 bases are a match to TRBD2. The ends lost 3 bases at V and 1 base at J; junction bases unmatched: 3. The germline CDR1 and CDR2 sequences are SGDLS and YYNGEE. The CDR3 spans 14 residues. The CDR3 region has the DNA TGTGCCAGCAGCGGAGCGGGGATCCAAGAGACCCAGTACTTC. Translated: CASSGAGIQETQYF.

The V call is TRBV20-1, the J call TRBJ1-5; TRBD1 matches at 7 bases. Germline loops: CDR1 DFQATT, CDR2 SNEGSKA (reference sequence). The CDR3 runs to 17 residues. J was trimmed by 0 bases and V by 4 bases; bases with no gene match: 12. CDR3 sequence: CSATRTGIKPSNQPQHF. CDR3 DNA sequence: TGCAGTGCTACCCGGACAGGCATAAAGCCTAGCAATCAGCCCCAGCATTTT.

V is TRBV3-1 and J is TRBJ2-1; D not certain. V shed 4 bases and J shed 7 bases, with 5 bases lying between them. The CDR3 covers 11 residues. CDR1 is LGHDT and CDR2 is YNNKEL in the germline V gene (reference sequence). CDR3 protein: CASSRVNEQFF. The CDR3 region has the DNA TGTGCCAGCAGCCGGGTTAATGAGCAGTTCTTC.

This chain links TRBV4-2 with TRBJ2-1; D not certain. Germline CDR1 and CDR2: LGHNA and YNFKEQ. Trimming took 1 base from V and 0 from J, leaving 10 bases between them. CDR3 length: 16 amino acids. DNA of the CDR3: TGTGCCAGCAGCCAAGTAACAAAGAGCTCCTACAATGAGCAGTTCTTC. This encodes CASSQVTKSSYNEQFF.

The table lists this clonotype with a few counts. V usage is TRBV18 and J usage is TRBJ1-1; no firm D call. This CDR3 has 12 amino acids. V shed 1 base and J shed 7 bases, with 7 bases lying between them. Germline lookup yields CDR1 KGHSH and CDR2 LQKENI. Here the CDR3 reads CASSPRAGEAFF. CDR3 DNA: TGTGCCAGCTCACCACGGGCAGGTGAAGCTTTCTTT.

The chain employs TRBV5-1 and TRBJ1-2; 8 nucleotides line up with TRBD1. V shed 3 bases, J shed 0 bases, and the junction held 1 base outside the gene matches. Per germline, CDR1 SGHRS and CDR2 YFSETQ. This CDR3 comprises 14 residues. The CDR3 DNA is TGCGCCAGCAGCTGGGACAGGTCTAACTATGGCTACACCTTC. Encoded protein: CASSWDRSNYGYTF.

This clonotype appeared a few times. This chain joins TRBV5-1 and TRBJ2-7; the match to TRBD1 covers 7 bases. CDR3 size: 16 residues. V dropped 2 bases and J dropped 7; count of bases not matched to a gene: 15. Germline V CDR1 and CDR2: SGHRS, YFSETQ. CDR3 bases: TGCGCCAGCAGCTTTGTGGGGGATGACAGGGCACGAGAGCAGTACTTC. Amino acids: CASSFVGDDRAREQYF. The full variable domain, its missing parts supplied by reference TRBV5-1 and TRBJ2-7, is KAGVTQTPRYLIKTRGQQVTLSCSPISGHRSVSWYQQTPGQGLQFLFEYFSETQRNKGNFPGRFSGRQFSNSRSEMNVSTLELGDSALYLCASSFVGDDRAREQYFGPGTRLTVT.